Listed below are T cell receptor beta chains from one sample, sequenced in a study of CD8 T cells in Susac syndrome. From the immunoSEQ multiplex PCR reads, TCRdb called clonotypes with MiXCR, one entry per CDR3 protein. Altogether 400,000 or so distinct CDR3 sequences are present, more than 70% being singletons, with the ten largest covering approximately 0.12%. Material for sequencing was CD8+ T cells from PBMCs. These receptor sequences come from a human donor with multiple sclerosis. CDR3s include the opening cysteine and the closing phenylalanine or tryptophan. D genes are given only for firm matches. A row's size may be missing; if present it is once, few, many or a size class.

clone_size	d_call	j_call	v_call	cdr3_nt	cdr3_aa
.	TRBD2	TRBJ2-1	TRBV9	TGTGCCGGCAGCGTAGATGGACTAGCGCCCAATGAGCAGTTCTTC	CAGSVDGLAPNEQFF
.	.	TRBJ1-1	TRBV4-1	TGCGCCAGCAGCCAAGAAAGGGTTAACACTGAAGCTTTCTTT	CASSQERVNTEAFF
.	.	TRBJ2-1	TRBV11-2	TGTGCCAGCAGCTTAGGTTACTGGGGGTCGGATTTTTACAATGAGCAGTTCTTC	CASSLGYWGSDFYNEQFF
.	.	TRBJ1-1	TRBV27	TGTGCCAGCAGGATTTCGAGGGGACGGAAGAACACTGAAGCTTTCTTT	CASRISRGRKNTEAFF
.	TRBD2	TRBJ2-7	TRBV29-1	TGCAGCGTTTGGACTAGCGGGAGAGCCTCCTACGAGCAGTACTTC	CSVWTSGRASYEQYF
few	.	TRBJ1-2	TRBV6-1	TGTGCCAGCAGGGGTCTAGTAGGCTACACCTTC	CASRGLVGYTF
.	.	TRBJ2-5	TRBV7-2	TGTGCCAGCAGCTTAGTTGCCGAGGAGACCCAGTACTTC	CASSLVAEETQYF
.	TRBD1	TRBJ1-6	TRBV27	TGTGCCAGCAGTCCTAACGCGTGGACAGGGGCTAATTCACCCCTCCACTTT	CASSPNAWTGANSPLHF
.	.	TRBJ2-1	TRBV19	TGTGCCAGTAGGGGGCTTATCTACAATGAGCAGTTCTTC	CASRGLIYNEQFF
.	.	TRBJ1-1	TRBV4-1	TGCGCCACCTCTTCGGGCCTGGACGATTACACTGAAGCTTTCTTT	CATSSGLDDYTEAFF
.	.	TRBJ2-7	TRBV18	TGTGCCAGCTCACCAGACTTCCCCTCCTACGAGCAGTACTTC	CASSPDFPSYEQYF
.	.	TRBJ2-4	TRBV5-1	TGCGCCAGCAGCCCTAGGGCGACTAAACGAGCTCCGGAAAACATTCAGTACTTC	CASSPRATKRAPENIQYF
.	.	TRBJ1-5	TRBV29-1	TGCAGCGTTGTTCTTGTGGGGGGCGGTCTACCCAATCAGCCCCAGCATTTT	CSVVLVGGGLPNQPQHF
few	.	TRBJ2-7	TRBV5-1	TGCGCCAGCAGCTTGGTGACAGAAGACTACGAGCAGTACTTC	CASSLVTEDYEQYF
.	TRBD2	TRBJ2-3	TRBV27	TGTGCCAGCAGTCCATATGGCGGGGGATACACAGATACGCAGTATTTT	CASSPYGGGYTDTQYF
.	TRBD2	TRBJ2-7	TRBV28	TGTGCCAGCAGCGGACCCAGGGCTAGCGGGAGCCACGAGCAGTACTTC	CASSGPRASGSHEQYF
.	TRBD1	TRBJ2-7	TRBV27	TGTGCCAGTCGTGGACAGGTCACGGGGGAGCAGTACTTC	CASRGQVTGEQYF
.	TRBD2	TRBJ2-1	TRBV5-1	TGCGCCAGCACATTAACGGGGGGACTCAGCTCCTACAATGAGCAGTTCTTC	CASTLTGGLSSYNEQFF
few	.	TRBJ2-1	TRBV10-3	TGTGCCATCAGTGAAAACTCCCATAGATCCTACAATGAGCAGTTCTTC	CAISENSHRSYNEQFF
.	TRBD1	TRBJ2-5	TRBV28	TGTGCCAGCAGTTCCCGGACAGGGGAATTCCAAGAGACCCAGTACTTC	CASSSRTGEFQETQYF
.	.	TRBJ1-1	TRBV19	TGTGCCAGTACCTCTACAGGCTCTCGGACTGAAGCTTTCTTT	CASTSTGSRTEAFF
.	.	TRBJ1-1	TRBV13	TGTGCCAGCTCTCCAGGGAGGACCCTTGAAGCTTTCTTT	CASSPGRTLEAFF
.	.	TRBJ2-7	TRBV29-1	TGCAGCGTTGCCCCCAGTGTTTCCTACGAGCAGTACTTC	CSVAPSVSYEQYF
.	TRBD1	TRBJ2-1	TRBV5-1	TGCGCCAGCAGCTCAATCCATGTACAGGGGAATGAGCAGTTCTTC	CASSSIHVQGNEQFF
.	.	TRBJ1-5	TRBV28	TGTGCCAGCAGTTTAGGACTCGTTCAGCCCCAGCATTTT	CASSLGLVQPQHF
once	.	TRBJ2-3	TRBV6-5	TGTGCCAGCAGTTACTCGGTGGTAGTGGACTCAGACACAGATACGCAGTATTTT	CASSYSVVVDSDTDTQYF
.	.	TRBJ1-1	TRBV15	TGTGCCACCAGCGTGGGGAACACTGAAGCTTTCTTT	CATSVGNTEAFF
once	.	TRBJ1-5	TRBV2	TGTGCCAGCAGTGAAGCGCTAGGTCTCAATCAGCCCCAGCATTTT	CASSEALGLNQPQHF
.	.	TRBJ1-2	TRBV4-1	TGCGCCAGCAGCCAAGCAGGGGCCAGGGTAAAGCCCTATGGCTACACCTTC	CASSQAGARVKPYGYTF
.	.	TRBJ1-1	TRBV27	TGTGCCAGCAGTTTATCGTGGACGGGGATGAACACTGAAGCTTTCTTT	CASSLSWTGMNTEAFF
.	.	TRBJ2-1	TRBV29-1	TGCAGCGTTGAAGATGGCCCAGGGAATGAGCAGTTCTTC	CSVEDGPGNEQFF
.	.	TRBJ2-2	TRBV9	TGTGCCAGCAGCCCCCGAGAAGGACAGTCCGGGGAGCTGTTTTTT	CASSPREGQSGELFF
once	.	TRBJ1-1	TRBV11-2	TGTGCCAGCAGCTTAGACTTCCCGGGCGGCTGGACAATGAACACTGAAGCTTTCTTT	CASSLDFPGGWTMNTEAFF
.	.	TRBJ2-7	TRBV9	TGTGCCAGCAGCATCGCCGGGACGGACCCCTACGAGCAGTACTTC	CASSIAGTDPYEQYF
few	.	TRBJ2-5	TRBV6-1	TGTGCCAGCAGCCAAGGATCACGACAAAAAGAGACCCAGTACTTC	CASSQGSRQKETQYF
.	TRBD1	TRBJ2-7	TRBV7-8	TGTGCCAGCAGTTTCCCGGGACAGGCCTACGAGCAGTACTTC	CASSFPGQAYEQYF
many	.	TRBJ1-1	TRBV5-1	TGTGCCAGCAGTTTGGGAGAGAACACTGAAGCTTTCTTT	CASSLGENTEAFF
few	TRBD1	TRBJ2-3	TRBV6-5	TGTGCCAGCAGTTACCTGACAGGGGGCATTTATGGAGAAACAGATACGCAGTATTTT	CASSYLTGGIYGETDTQYF
.	TRBD2	TRBJ2-1	TRBV7-9	TGTGCCAGCAGCTTAGAACTAGCGGGACCCTACAATGAGCAGTTCTTC	CASSLELAGPYNEQFF
.	TRBD2	TRBJ2-3	TRBV5-6	TGTGCCAGCAGGGGCGGGGGGGCCGGGTACACAGATACGCAGTATTTT	CASRGGGAGYTDTQYF
.	TRBD1	TRBJ2-1	TRBV20-1	TGCAGTGCTAGAGAGATGTACCCGGGACAGGTCTACAATGAGCAGTTCTTC	CSAREMYPGQVYNEQFF
.	.	TRBJ2-7	TRBV11-2	TGTGCCAGCAACACAAATGTCGGATCACCCTACGAGCAGTACTTC	CASNTNVGSPYEQYF
.	TRBD1	TRBJ1-2	TRBV6-4	TGTGCCAGCAGAGGCGGGACAGCGACCGCCCTAGGTGGCTACACCTTC	CASRGGTATALGGYTF
.	TRBD1	TRBJ2-1	TRBV5-1	TGCGCCAGCAGCGCACCGACAGGGGGCCTCTACAATGAGCAGTTCTTC	CASSAPTGGLYNEQFF
.	TRBD2	TRBJ2-5	TRBV7-6	TGTGCCAGCAGCTCAACACCTTCTAGCAGCGGGGTGGAGACCCAGTACTTC	CASSSTPSSSGVETQYF
.	.	TRBJ2-7	TRBV12-3/TRBV12-4	TGTGCCAGCAGTAGGATACCCTACGAGCAGTACTTC	CASSRIPYEQYF
.	TRBD2	TRBJ2-1	TRBV20-1	TGCAGTGCTAGAGGACTAGCGAGCAACAATGAGCAGTTCTTC	CSARGLASNNEQFF
.	TRBD1	TRBJ2-7	TRBV3-1	TGTGCCAGCAGCCAAGAGGTCGGACAGGGGACGACCTACGAGCAGTACTTC	CASSQEVGQGTTYEQYF
.	.	TRBJ2-7	TRBV3-1	TGTGCCAGCAGCCACACCAGGGAATACTACGAGCAGTACTTC	CASSHTREYYEQYF